This is a list of T cell receptor beta chains from one sample in a study of T cell responses to AZD1222 COVID-19 vaccine. TCRdb's table, derived via immunoSEQ multiplex PCR, lists solely in-frame clones and lacks some. This table has about 110,000 clones, about nine tenths appearing once. Specimen: peripheral blood, collected 28 days after the second AZD1222 dose. All receptors come from an adult who received the AZD1222 COVID-19 vaccine. Each CDR3 is given with its conserved first and last residue. A D gene is named only where the DNA matches it firmly.

j_call v_call d_call cdr3_aa cdr3_nt
TRBJ2-1 TRBV6-6 - CASSYLEGGPNEQFF TGTGCCAGCAGTTACCTCGAGGGAGGACCCAATGAGCAGTTCTTC
TRBJ2-7 TRBV6-5 - CASSLRAENVYEQYF TGTGCCAGCAGCCTCCGGGCGGAAAACGTATACGAGCAGTACTTC
TRBJ1-2 TRBV11-2 - CASSPRVHYGYTF TGTGCCAGCAGCCCCAGGGTACACTATGGCTACACCTTC
TRBJ2-1 TRBV6-2/TRBV6-3 TRBD2 CASSYSPPSGIYNEQFF TGTGCCAGCAGTTACTCTCCTCCTAGCGGGATTTACAATGAGCAGTTCTTC
TRBJ2-2 TRBV5-1 - CASSPQQGGAGELFF TGCGCCAGCAGCCCCCAGCAGGGAGGAGCCGGGGAGCTGTTTTTT
TRBJ1-5 TRBV19 - CASSIRFNQPQHF TGTGCCAGTAGTATCAGGTTTAATCAGCCCCAGCATTTT
TRBJ1-6 TRBV3-1/TRBV3-2 - CASSQRVSDSPLHF TGTGCCAGCAGCCAACGGGTATCCGATTCACCCCTCCACTTT
TRBJ2-3 TRBV5-1 TRBD2 CASRMGIAGGTDTQYF TGCGCCAGCAGAATGGGTATAGCGGGAGGAACCGATACGCAGTATTTT
TRBJ1-2 TRBV5-5 TRBD1 CASSPSGTGYFYGYTF TGTGCCAGCAGCCCTTCCGGGACAGGGTATTTCTATGGCTACACCTTC
TRBJ2-1 TRBV7-9 - CASSRGRESNEQFF TGTGCCAGCAGCCGAGGCCGGGAGTCCAATGAGCAGTTCTTC